This T cell receptor (beta chain) is drawn from a study of OX40 agonist ivuxolimab in advanced cancers. Study-wide background: Partial responses were observed in three patients, of whom one had hepatocellular carcinoma and two had cutaneous melanoma. Study findings and constraints: On average, CD8+ T cells had more expanded clones than CD4+.

Profiling relied on immunoSEQ multiplex PCR, and the TCRdb table lists in-frame clones only, not all of them. The sample yields about 73,000 clones, 88% seen once. About this clone itself: Its antigen remains unknown.

This clonotype was obtained from an adult with an advanced solid tumor such as melanoma, head and neck, liver or kidney cancer. The sequenced sample was CD4+ or CD8+ T cells sorted from blood, obtained in a trial of the OX40 agonist ivuxolimab.

CDR3 loop: CASSRPGPLREKLFF. The CDR3 coding sequence is TGCGCCAGCAGCCGACCGGGGCCTCTGCGGGAAAAACTGTTTTTT. The gene calls are TRBV4-1 and TRBJ1-4; TRBD1 is a possible D gene (5 bases). CDR1 and CDR2 from the germline V gene are MGHRA and YSYEKL. With 4 bases removed from V and 8 bases from J, the gap between germline ends came to 17 bases. CDR3 length: 15 residues.